These T cell receptor beta chains were read from a single sample in a study of early T cells in non-severe SARS-CoV-2 infection. TCRdb reprocessed the 5' RACE reads with MiXCR, giving one entry per CDR3 protein. The table records about 33,000 distinct CDR3 sequences, around 5.8% of them present only once. The source material was whole blood. These receptors were taken from an adult who was a healthcare worker with PCR-confirmed SARS-CoV-2 infection or an uninfected control (not recorded which). The CDR3 runs from the conserved cysteine through the conserved F or W. A D gene is named only where the DNA matches it firmly. The size field is filled for only some rows; it gives once, few, many or a size class.

d_gene: TRBD1; abundance: .; j_gene: TRBJ2-3; v_gene: TRBV20-1; CDR3aa: CSAEKPGTGVEDTQYF; CDR3nt: TGCAGTGCTGAAAAACCCGGGACAGGGGTTGAAGATACGCAGTATTTT
d_gene: .; abundance: many; j_gene: TRBJ2-1; v_gene: TRBV29-1; CDR3aa: CSVDGPLYNEQFF; CDR3nt: TGCAGCGTTGACGGACCCCTCTACAATGAGCAGTTCTTC
d_gene: .; abundance: many; j_gene: TRBJ1-1; v_gene: TRBV7-2; CDR3aa: CASSQGHPLAGEAFF; CDR3nt: TGTGCCAGCAGCCAAGGGCACCCCTTAGCAGGTGAAGCTTTCTTT
d_gene: .; abundance: many; j_gene: TRBJ2-7; v_gene: TRBV30; CDR3aa: CAWSVGHDEQYF; CDR3nt: TGTGCCTGGAGTGTAGGGCACGACGAGCAGTACTTC
d_gene: TRBD2; abundance: many; j_gene: TRBJ2-3; v_gene: TRBV6-1; CDR3aa: CASSLARTSGTDTQYF; CDR3nt: TGTGCCAGCAGTCTTGCCCGGACTAGCGGCACAGATACGCAGTATTTT
d_gene: TRBD2; abundance: .; j_gene: TRBJ2-7; v_gene: TRBV29-1; CDR3aa: CSVERTSGRDYEQYF; CDR3nt: TGCAGCGTTGAGAGGACTAGCGGGAGAGACTACGAGCAGTACTTC
d_gene: .; abundance: many; j_gene: TRBJ2-5; v_gene: TRBV3-1; CDR3aa: CASSQDNYPQETQYF; CDR3nt: TGTGCCAGCAGCCAAGACAACTACCCACAAGAGACCCAGTACTTC
d_gene: TRBD1; abundance: many; j_gene: TRBJ1-1; v_gene: TRBV5-1; CDR3aa: CASSLQGQGHTEAFF; CDR3nt: TGCGCCAGCAGCTTGCAAGGACAGGGACACACTGAAGCTTTCTTT
d_gene: TRBD1; abundance: few; j_gene: TRBJ1-1; v_gene: TRBV11-2; CDR3aa: CASSLWTGLGNTEAFF; CDR3nt: TGTGCCAGCAGCTTATGGACAGGGCTTGGGAACACTGAAGCTTTCTTT
d_gene: TRBD2; abundance: many; j_gene: TRBJ2-5; v_gene: TRBV19; CDR3aa: CASSRTSAEETQYF; CDR3nt: TGTGCCAGTAGTAGGACTAGCGCTGAAGAGACCCAGTACTTC
d_gene: .; abundance: .; j_gene: TRBJ1-2; v_gene: TRBV12-5; CDR3aa: CASGPRSKGDGYTF; CDR3nt: TGTGCTAGTGGACCACGTTCGAAGGGAGATGGCTACACCTTC
d_gene: TRBD2; abundance: few; j_gene: TRBJ2-1; v_gene: TRBV20-1; CDR3aa: CSAPGLAGGGEQFF; CDR3nt: TGCAGTGCTCCGGGACTAGCGGGAGGAGGTGAGCAGTTCTTC
d_gene: TRBD2; abundance: many; j_gene: TRBJ2-3; v_gene: TRBV28; CDR3aa: CASSFTSGSFDTQYF; CDR3nt: TGTGCCAGCAGTTTCACTAGCGGGAGTTTTGATACGCAGTATTTT
d_gene: .; abundance: .; j_gene: TRBJ1-1; v_gene: TRBV28; CDR3aa: CATTTGQQNTEVFF; CDR3nt: TGTGCCACCACAACCGGGCAGCAGAACACTGAAGTTTTCTTT
d_gene: .; abundance: .; j_gene: TRBJ2-7; v_gene: TRBV5-1; CDR3aa: CAGSLGGGAYEQYF; CDR3nt: TGCGCCGGCAGCTTAGGCGGGGGCGCCTACGAGCAGTACTTC
d_gene: .; abundance: .; j_gene: TRBJ2-4; v_gene: TRBV10-3; CDR3aa: CAISAQGAEDIQYF; CDR3nt: TGTGCCATCAGTGCCCAGGGCGCGGAAGACATTCAGTACTTC
d_gene: .; abundance: .; j_gene: TRBJ2-6; v_gene: TRBV4-2; CDR3aa: CASSPGSSGANVLTF; CDR3nt: TGTGCCAGCTCCCCCGGGAGCTCTGGGGCCAACGTCCTGACTTTC
d_gene: TRBD1; abundance: many; j_gene: TRBJ2-7; v_gene: TRBV3-1; CDR3aa: CASSQEETGATGEQYF; CDR3nt: TGTGCCAGCAGCCAAGAAGAGACAGGGGCCACGGGCGAGCAGTACTTC
d_gene: TRBD2; abundance: .; j_gene: TRBJ2-5; v_gene: TRBV29-1; CDR3aa: CSVDMTGLAAPETQYF; CDR3nt: TGCAGCGTTGATATGACCGGACTAGCGGCGCCAGAGACCCAGTACTTC
d_gene: TRBD2; abundance: many; j_gene: TRBJ2-1; v_gene: TRBV19; CDR3aa: CASSPIAGGPYNEQFF; CDR3nt: TGTGCCAGTAGTCCGATAGCGGGAGGGCCCTACAATGAGCAGTTCTTC
d_gene: .; abundance: many; j_gene: TRBJ1-1; v_gene: TRBV10-2; CDR3aa: CASRDTAMNTEAFF; CDR3nt: TGCGCCAGCAGGGACACAGCGATGAACACTGAAGCTTTCTTT
d_gene: .; abundance: .; j_gene: TRBJ1-1; v_gene: TRBV25-1; CDR3aa: CASSETGRETEAFF; CDR3nt: TGTGCCAGCAGTGAAACAGGGAGGGAGACTGAAGCTTTCTTT
d_gene: .; abundance: many; j_gene: TRBJ1-1; v_gene: TRBV30; CDR3aa: CAWSRGENTEAFF; CDR3nt: TGTGCCTGGAGTAGAGGGGAAAACACTGAAGCTTTCTTT
d_gene: TRBD1; abundance: many; j_gene: TRBJ1-1; v_gene: TRBV20-1; CDR3aa: CSARDPMVEDRGFF; CDR3nt: TGCAGTGCTAGAGATCCCATGGTGGAGGACAGGGGTTTCTTT
d_gene: .; abundance: many; j_gene: TRBJ1-3; v_gene: TRBV18; CDR3aa: CASSLGGAGNTIYF; CDR3nt: TGTGCCAGCTCCCTGGGCGGTGCAGGAAACACCATATATTTT
d_gene: .; abundance: many; j_gene: TRBJ1-5; v_gene: TRBV19; CDR3aa: CASSTTDFYSNQPQHF; CDR3nt: TGTGCCAGTAGTACGACAGATTTTTATAGCAATCAGCCCCAGCATTTT
d_gene: TRBD2; abundance: few; j_gene: TRBJ2-1; v_gene: TRBV20-1; CDR3aa: CSARTGTSGYNEQFF; CDR3nt: TGCAGTGCTAGGACCGGGACTAGCGGTTACAATGAGCAGTTCTTC
d_gene: TRBD1; abundance: many; j_gene: TRBJ2-7; v_gene: TRBV4-1; CDR3aa: CASSQRDRYEQYF; CDR3nt: TGCGCCAGCAGCCAACGGGACAGATACGAGCAGTACTTC
d_gene: TRBD1; abundance: many; j_gene: TRBJ1-5; v_gene: TRBV12-3/TRBV12-4; CDR3aa: CASSTGGIDQPQHF; CDR3nt: TGTGCCAGCAGCACAGGGGGAATTGATCAGCCCCAGCATTTT
d_gene: TRBD1; abundance: many; j_gene: TRBJ1-1; v_gene: TRBV15; CDR3aa: CATTTTGANTEAFF; CDR3nt: TGTGCCACCACCACGACAGGGGCGAACACTGAAGCTTTCTTT
d_gene: TRBD1; abundance: many; j_gene: TRBJ2-7; v_gene: TRBV9; CDR3aa: CASSPQGAYEQYF; CDR3nt: TGTGCCAGCAGCCCACAGGGGGCCTACGAGCAGTACTTC
d_gene: .; abundance: .; j_gene: TRBJ1-1; v_gene: TRBV20-1; CDR3aa: CSARDRTFEAFF; CDR3nt: TGCAGTGCTAGAGATCGGACGTTTGAAGCTTTCTTT
d_gene: .; abundance: many; j_gene: TRBJ1-4; v_gene: TRBV12-3/TRBV12-4; CDR3aa: CASSLIRGQKLFF; CDR3nt: TGTGCCAGCAGTTTAATTCGGGGTCAAAAACTGTTTTTT
d_gene: TRBD2; abundance: many; j_gene: TRBJ2-3; v_gene: TRBV29-1; CDR3aa: CSVEDPAGATDTQYF; CDR3nt: TGCAGCGTTGAAGATCCAGCGGGAGCCACAGATACGCAGTATTTT